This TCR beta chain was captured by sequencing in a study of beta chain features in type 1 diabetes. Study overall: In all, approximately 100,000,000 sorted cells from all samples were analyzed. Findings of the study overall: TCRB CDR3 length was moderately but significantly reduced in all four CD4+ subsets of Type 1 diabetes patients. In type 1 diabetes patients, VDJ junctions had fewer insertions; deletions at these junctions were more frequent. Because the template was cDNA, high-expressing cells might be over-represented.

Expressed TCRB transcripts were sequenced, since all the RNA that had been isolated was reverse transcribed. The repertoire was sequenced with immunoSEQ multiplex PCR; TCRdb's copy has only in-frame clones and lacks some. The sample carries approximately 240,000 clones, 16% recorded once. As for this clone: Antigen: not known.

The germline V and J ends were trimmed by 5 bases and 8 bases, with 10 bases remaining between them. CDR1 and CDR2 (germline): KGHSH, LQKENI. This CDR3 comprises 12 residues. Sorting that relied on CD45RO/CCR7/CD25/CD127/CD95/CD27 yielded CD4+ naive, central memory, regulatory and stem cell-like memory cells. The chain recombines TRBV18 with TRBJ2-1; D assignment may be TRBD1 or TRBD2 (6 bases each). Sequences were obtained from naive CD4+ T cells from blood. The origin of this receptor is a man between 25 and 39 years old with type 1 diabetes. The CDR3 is CASSTEGDEQFF. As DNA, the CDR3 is TGTGCCAGCTCAACGGAGGGGGATGAGCAGTTCTTC.